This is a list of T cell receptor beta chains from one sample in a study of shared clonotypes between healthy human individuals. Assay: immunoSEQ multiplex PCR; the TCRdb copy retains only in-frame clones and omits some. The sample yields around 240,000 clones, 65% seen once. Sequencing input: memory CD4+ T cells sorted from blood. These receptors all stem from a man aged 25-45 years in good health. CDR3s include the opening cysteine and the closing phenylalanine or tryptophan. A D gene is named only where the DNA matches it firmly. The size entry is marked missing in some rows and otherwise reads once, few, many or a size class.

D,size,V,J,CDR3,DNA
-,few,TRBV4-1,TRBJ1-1,CASSPGVMNTEAFF,TGCGCCAGCAGTCCAGGGGTCATGAACACTGAAGCTTTCTTT
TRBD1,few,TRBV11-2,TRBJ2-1,CASSPGGNEQFF,TGTGCCAGCAGCCCAGGGGGCAATGAGCAGTTCTTC
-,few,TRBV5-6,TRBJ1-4,CASSLALGTNEKLFF,TGTGCCAGCAGCTTGGCTCTAGGGACAAATGAAAAACTGTTTTTT
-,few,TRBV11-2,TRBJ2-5,CASSWASDEGTQYF,TGTGCCAGCAGCTGGGCTAGCGACGAAGGGACCCAGTACTTC
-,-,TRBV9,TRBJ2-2,CASSVGGNGELFF,TGTGCCAGCAGCGTAGGGGGCAACGGGGAGCTGTTTTTT
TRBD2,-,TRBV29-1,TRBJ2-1,CSVDGGVGSYNEQFF,TGCAGCGTTGATGGGGGGGTAGGCTCCTACAATGAGCAGTTCTTC
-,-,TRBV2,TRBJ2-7,CASQISGTPYEQYF,TGTGCCAGCCAAATCAGCGGAACCCCCTACGAGCAGTACTTC
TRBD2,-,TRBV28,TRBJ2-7,CASSSPSSGRYEQYF,TGTGCCAGCAGTTCCCCCTCTAGCGGTCGCTACGAGCAGTACTTC
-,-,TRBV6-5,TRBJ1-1,CASSYFATGNTEAFF,TGTGCCAGCAGTTACTTCGCAACGGGAAACACTGAAGCTTTCTTT
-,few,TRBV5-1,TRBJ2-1,CASRYGTSVGNEQFF,TGCGCCAGCAGATATGGGACTTCAGTTGGCAATGAGCAGTTCTTC
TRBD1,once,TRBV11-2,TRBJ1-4,CASSKTGGVSEKLFF,TGTGCCAGCAGCAAGACAGGGGGCGTCTCTGAAAAACTGTTTTTT
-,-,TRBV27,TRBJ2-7,CASSSPSLSGAYEQYF,TGTGCCAGCAGTTCCCCTTCGCTTTCAGGGGCCTACGAGCAGTACTTC
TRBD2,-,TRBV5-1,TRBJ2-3,CASSAGTSVADTQYF,TGCGCCAGCAGCGCCGGGACTAGCGTGGCAGATACGCAGTATTTT
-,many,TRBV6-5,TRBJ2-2,CASGLLGLGTGELFF,TGTGCCAGCGGACTACTAGGCCTCGGCACCGGGGAGCTGTTTTTT
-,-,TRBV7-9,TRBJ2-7,CASSLEAGGLGYF,TGTGCCAGCAGCTTAGAGGCTGGGGGGTTAGGATACTTC
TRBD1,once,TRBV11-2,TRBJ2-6,CASSLGVQGGSGANVLTF,TGTGCCAGCAGCTTAGGGGTACAGGGGGGCTCTGGGGCCAACGTCCTGACTTTC
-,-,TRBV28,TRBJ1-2,CASRDGRYGYTF,TGTGCCAGCAGGGACGGGCGCTATGGCTACACCTTC
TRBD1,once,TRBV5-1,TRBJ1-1,CASSSADRGGWSTEAFF,TGCGCCAGCAGCTCGGCCGACAGGGGCGGATGGAGCACTGAAGCTTTCTTT